The rows below give T cell receptor beta chains drawn from one sample of a study of cytomegalovirus exposure and HLA in healthy donors. TCRdb keeps only in-frame clones here, not all; method: immunoSEQ multiplex PCR. The table lists over 150,000 clones, about 68% of them singletons. Source material: PBMCs. The receptors were gathered from a man aged 18 to 30 in good health and CMV-seronegative. Both conserved end residues are part of each CDR3. The order of the fields is CDR3 DNA, CDR3 protein, J gene, D gene, clone size, CDR3 length, V gene. D genes are given only for firm matches. Clone size is stated in some rows and not others, as once, few, many or a class when expanded.

DNA: TGTGCCAGCAGTTTATCGGACATGGGCGAGCAGTACTTC; CDR3: CASSLSDMGEQYF; J: TRBJ2-7; D: NA; size: NA; length: 13; V: TRBV27
DNA: TGTGCCAGCACTGGACAGGTCACAGATACGCAGTATTTT; CDR3: CASTGQVTDTQYF; J: TRBJ2-3; D: TRBD1; size: NA; length: 13; V: TRBV6-6
DNA: TGTGCCAGCAGCTCCGCGACAGGGGACTACGAGCAGTACTTC; CDR3: CASSSATGDYEQYF; J: TRBJ2-7; D: TRBD1; size: NA; length: 14; V: TRBV6-5
DNA: TGTGCCAGCAGCTTGGGATTCCAGGGGGCCCAAGAGACCCAGTACTTC; CDR3: CASSLGFQGAQETQYF; J: TRBJ2-5; D: TRBD1; size: NA; length: 16; V: TRBV5-5
DNA: TGTGCCAGCAGCTTGGGACAGGGATTCAACTATGGCTACACCTTC; CDR3: CASSLGQGFNYGYTF; J: TRBJ1-2; D: TRBD1; size: NA; length: 15; V: TRBV5-4
DNA: TGTGCCAGCAGCGTTCCCCTCTCCTACGAGCAGTACTTC; CDR3: CASSVPLSYEQYF; J: TRBJ2-7; D: NA; size: NA; length: 13; V: TRBV7-9
DNA: TGTGCCAGCAGTAGGGGACAGGGAGCATACTCCTACGAGCAGTACTTC; CDR3: CASSRGQGAYSYEQYF; J: TRBJ2-7; D: TRBD1; size: NA; length: 16; V: TRBV27
DNA: TGTGCCAGCAGTCCTTCGGGACAGGGGGTTGTAGAGACCCAGTACTTC; CDR3: CASSPSGQGVVETQYF; J: TRBJ2-5; D: TRBD1; size: few; length: 16; V: TRBV27
DNA: TGTGCGACCGAAGGGAGCTCCTACAATGAGCAGTTCTTC; CDR3: CATEGSSYNEQFF; J: TRBJ2-1; D: NA; size: NA; length: 13; V: TRBV7-2
DNA: TGTGCCAGCAGCTTGGGACTAGCGGGGGGTGAGCAGTTCTTC; CDR3: CASSLGLAGGEQFF; J: TRBJ2-1; D: TRBD2; size: NA; length: 14; V: TRBV5-6
DNA: TGTGCCAGCAGTGACAGGGTTGCTAGCGGGAGAGTCCGTAGTCCGTCCGAGCAGTACTTC; CDR3: CASSDRVASGRVRSPSEQYF; J: TRBJ2-7; D: TRBD2; size: NA; length: 20; V: TRBV6-4
DNA: TGTGCCAGCAGCCTTAATCGGGGCGGGAGGGCCACCGGGGAGCTGTTTTTT; CDR3: CASSLNRGGRATGELFF; J: TRBJ2-2; D: TRBD2; size: NA; length: 17; V: TRBV11-2
DNA: TGCAGTGCTAGTGCGCCAGATACGCAGTATTTT; CDR3: CSASAPDTQYF; J: TRBJ2-3; D: NA; size: NA; length: 11; V: TRBV20-1
DNA: TGTGCCAGCAGTGAAGTGAGTAGCTCTGGGGCCAACGTCCTGACTTTC; CDR3: CASSEVSSSGANVLTF; J: TRBJ2-6; D: NA; size: NA; length: 16; V: TRBV6-1
DNA: TGTGCCAGCGCCCGCGCTAGCGGGACCCCTTTTCGGAATGAGCAGTTCTTC; CDR3: CASARASGTPFRNEQFF; J: TRBJ2-1; D: TRBD2; size: NA; length: 17; V: TRBV13
DNA: TGTGCCAGTAGTCCAAAACCCCACGGGACAGCTGGAAACACCATATATTTT; CDR3: CASSPKPHGTAGNTIYF; J: TRBJ1-3; D: TRBD1; size: NA; length: 17; V: TRBV19
DNA: TGTGCCAGCAGCTTCATTCCGGGACATCACGAGCAGTACTTC; CDR3: CASSFIPGHHEQYF; J: TRBJ2-7; D: NA; size: NA; length: 14; V: TRBV7-2
DNA: TGCGCCAGCAGTGAGTCGCAGGACACCTCGGGCTACACCTTC; CDR3: CASSESQDTSGYTF; J: TRBJ1-2; D: NA; size: few; length: 14; V: TRBV10-1
DNA: TGTGCCAGCAGTTACCTGGGACAGGGCGGCACAGATACGCAGTATTTT; CDR3: CASSYLGQGGTDTQYF; J: TRBJ2-3; D: TRBD1; size: NA; length: 16; V: TRBV6-6
DNA: TGCGCCAGCAGTTCACAGATTAACTATGGCTACACCTTC; CDR3: CASSSQINYGYTF; J: TRBJ1-2; D: NA; size: NA; length: 13; V: TRBV10-1
DNA: TGTGCCACTGCCCCCACGGGGGTCTGGGAGCAGTACTTC; CDR3: CATAPTGVWEQYF; J: TRBJ2-7; D: NA; size: NA; length: 13; V: TRBV6-5
DNA: TGTGCCAGCAGCCCTAAATTCGCCGGGGAGCTGTTTTTT; CDR3: CASSPKFAGELFF; J: TRBJ2-2; D: NA; size: once; length: 13; V: TRBV7-9
DNA: TGTGCCAGCAGCCCGACGACAGGACTCGAAGCTTTCTTT; CDR3: CASSPTTGLEAFF; J: TRBJ1-1; D: NA; size: few; length: 13; V: TRBV9
DNA: TGTGCCAGAAGCGGAGGGACTAGCGTGGTGAATGAGCAGTTCTTC; CDR3: CARSGGTSVVNEQFF; J: TRBJ2-1; D: TRBD2; size: NA; length: 15; V: TRBV5-3
DNA: TGTGCCAGCAGCGGGGGACTAGCGGAACAAGAGACCCAGTACTTC; CDR3: CASSGGLAEQETQYF; J: TRBJ2-5; D: TRBD2; size: NA; length: 15; V: TRBV5-6
DNA: TGTGCCAGCAGCGTAGATTCCTTGAACACCGGGGAGCTGTTTTTT; CDR3: CASSVDSLNTGELFF; J: TRBJ2-2; D: NA; size: once; length: 15; V: TRBV9
DNA: TGTGCCAGCACCCCGGGGGTTGGGAGGAATGAGCAGTTCTTC; CDR3: CASTPGVGRNEQFF; J: TRBJ2-1; D: NA; size: NA; length: 14; V: TRBV6-6
DNA: TGCAGTGCGAAGGAGGTCTACGAGCAGTACTTC; CDR3: CSAKEVYEQYF; J: TRBJ2-7; D: NA; size: NA; length: 11; V: TRBV20-1
DNA: TGTGCCAGTACCGGGACAGACAATCAGCCCCAGCATTTT; CDR3: CASTGTDNQPQHF; J: TRBJ1-5; D: TRBD1; size: NA; length: 13; V: TRBV19
DNA: TGTGCCAGCAGTTCTAGGTTCGGTAGCTACGAGCAGTACTTC; CDR3: CASSSRFGSYEQYF; J: TRBJ2-7; D: NA; size: NA; length: 14; V: TRBV7-8